Each of the 8 T cell receptor beta chains below was sequenced from the same sample in a study of T cells after posttransplantation cyclophosphamide. Repertoires were generated with immunoSEQ multiplex PCR, while TCRdb's copy carries only in-frame clones and drops some. The table lists about 32,000 clones, about 91% of them singletons. Cells defined as naive were viable CD3+CD4+ or CD3+CD8+ and CCR7+CD45RA+CD45RO-CD95-CD27+CD28+. Sequenced input: naive CD4+ T cells sorted from blood. The receptors originated from a young man in good health and a related stem cell transplant donor.

This clone was seen a few times. The rearrangement links TRBV7-9 to TRBJ1-3, with a tentative D call TRBD1 (5 bases). The CDR3 is 15 residues long. Germline loops: CDR1 SEHNR, CDR2 FQNEAQ (reference sequence). Trimming removed 5 bases from V and 2 bases from J, with 13 bases in between. In DNA, the CDR3 is TGTGCCAGCAGCCCCGGGGGAAGGGCTGGAAACACCATATATTTT. Translation: CASSPGGRAGNTIYF.

This sequence joins TRBV9 and TRBJ2-1; 9 bases agree with TRBD1. The CDR3 runs 15 residues. Trimming took 4 bases from V and 6 from J; bases not matched to a gene: 8. The germline V gene has CDR1 SGDLS and CDR2 YYNGEE. The chain's CDR3 is CASSRGTGSINEQFF. In DNA form, the CDR3 reads TGTGCCAGCAGCAGAGGGACAGGGAGTATCAATGAGCAGTTCTTC. Complete variable domain (other parts from reference TRBV9 and TRBJ2-1): DSGVTQTPKHLITATGQRVTLRCSPRSGDLSVYWYQQSLDQGLQFLIQYYNGEERAKGNILERFSAQQFPDLHSELNLSSLELGDSALYFCASSRGTGSINEQFFGPGTRLTVL.

This clone was recorded once. The rearrangement links TRBV6-5 to TRBJ2-7, with D perhaps TRBD2 (6 bases). The V gene lost 6 bases and the J gene lost 3 bases, with 9 bases spanning the gap. Per the germline V gene, CDR1 is MNHEY and CDR2 is SVGAGI. The CDR3 is 12 amino acids. The CDR3, as DNA: TGTGCCAGCAGCCAGGGACTCTACGAGCAGTACTTC. Its translation: CASSQGLYEQYF.

The chain joins TRBV4-1 to TRBJ2-3, with D possibly matching TRBD1 (6 bases). Trimming stripped 0 bases from V and 4 bases from J, with 11 bases between. CDR3 length equals 15 residues. Looked up from germline, CDR1 is MGHRA and CDR2 is YSYEKL. CDR3 sequence (DNA): TGCGCCAGCAGCCAAGAGGGGGCGCGTGCAGATACGCAGTATTTT. Protein product: CASSQEGARADTQYF.

The CDR3 DNA sequence: TGTGCCAGCACCCTTACGCAGGGACACAATCAGCCCCAGCATTTT. Amino acids: CASTLTQGHNQPQHF. V gene TRBV5-8 combines with J gene TRBJ1-5; a weak D match, TRBD1 (6 bases). Germline values: CDR1 SGHTS, CDR2 YDEGEE. The CDR3 length is 15 residues. Trimming removed 6 bases from V and 3 bases from J, with 16 bases in between. The full variable domain, rest sourced from reference TRBV5-8 and TRBJ1-5, is EAGVTQSPTHLIKTRGQQATLRCSPISGHTSVYWYQQALGLGLQFLLWYDEGEERNRGNFPPRFSGRQFPNYSSELNVNALELEDSALYLCASTLTQGHNQPQHFGDGTRLSIL.

The chain couples TRBV7-2 to TRBJ1-3; D is perhaps TRBD1 (6 bases). Germline lookup yields CDR1 SGHTA and CDR2 FQGNSA. Deletions cut 5 bases from V and 1 base from J, with 12 bases between. This CDR3 is 15 amino acids long. Here the CDR3 reads CASSPGQSSGNTIYF. CDR3 nucleotides: TGTGCCAGCAGCCCTGGACAGTCTTCTGGAAACACCATATATTTT.

V is TRBV2 and J is TRBJ1-6; no clear D. The germline V gene encodes CDR1 SNHLY and CDR2 FYNNEI. The V end lost 11 bases, the J end lost 9 bases, and 14 bases lay between the germline ends. The CDR3 totals 12 residues. This chain's CDR3 is CAGWGGSSPLHF. CDR3 DNA sequence: TGTGCCGGCTGGGGAGGGAGTTCACCCCTCCACTTT.

This clone was seen more than once but under ten times. The chain recombines TRBV19 with TRBJ1-4; 10 bases fit TRBD1. V shed 5 bases, J shed 11 bases, and the junction held 2 bases outside the gene matches. This CDR3 is built from 12 residues. CDR1 is LNHDA, CDR2 SQIVND, per germline (reference sequence). The CDR3 sequence: CASSAGQGKLFF. The DNA of the CDR3 is TGTGCCAGTAGTGCGGGACAGGGGAAACTGTTTTTT.